This entry lists 25 T cell receptor beta chains sequenced from one sample in a study of blood T cell repertoires in COVID-19. The repertoire was sequenced with immunoSEQ multiplex PCR; TCRdb's copy has only in-frame clones and lacks some. Seen here are roughly 300,000 clones, 75% to 90% observed once, and the top ten hold roughly 1.6%. Specimen: peripheral blood. These receptor sequences come from a woman between 40 and 50 years old who had recovered from COVID-19.

CDR3 loop: CSVPRGQEGTEAFF. CDR3 in DNA: TGCAGCGTCCCTCGGGGACAGGAAGGCACTGAAGCTTTCTTT. The chain is built from TRBV29-1 and TRBJ1-1; 8 bases fit TRBD1. The germline CDR1 and CDR2 sequences are SQVTM and ANQGSEA. This CDR3 spans 14 amino acids. V lost 6 bases, J lost 4 bases, and 10 bases stayed unmatched.

The V gene is TRBV4-3, the J gene TRBJ2-1; TRBD2 matches 8 bases. The V and J ends lost 4 bases and 4 bases, in that order; junction bases with no gene match: 12. Germline V gene sequence: CDR1 LGHNA, CDR2 YSLEER. This CDR3 has 17 amino acids. The CDR3 bases are TGCGCCAGCAGCCGGCGTCGGCGGGGGGCCGTATACAATGAGCAGTTCTTC. This encodes CASSRRRRGAVYNEQFF.

There are a few counts of this clone. The V call is TRBV18, the J call TRBJ2-1; D is possibly TRBD1 (5 bases). V was pared by 3 bases and J by 5 bases, with 11 bases between. The CDR3 consists of 14 residues. Looked up from germline, CDR1 is KGHSH and CDR2 is LQKENI. This CDR3 reads CASSPRLRDNEQFF. The CDR3, as DNA: TGTGCCAGCTCACCTAGGCTCAGGGACAATGAGCAGTTCTTC.

This clone was counted between two and nine times. The chain employs TRBV7-6 and TRBJ1-2, with 8 bases matching TRBD1. CDR1 is SGHVS, CDR2 FNYEAQ, per germline. The CDR3 length is 17 residues. Trimming removed 2 bases from V and 1 base from J; junction bases left unmatched: 9. The CDR3 sequence is CASSLTVGTGDNYGYTF. CDR3 sequence (DNA): TGTGCCAGCAGCTTAACGGTTGGGACAGGAGATAACTATGGCTACACCTTC.

V usage is TRBV3-1 (or the pseudogene TRBV3-2) and J usage is TRBJ2-7; TRBD2 might be the D (6 bases). The CDR3 is made up of 16 amino acids. Trimming removed 2 bases from V and 3 bases from J, with 17 bases in between. Germline V gene lookup returns CDR1 LGHDT and CDR2 YNNKEL (reference sequence). In DNA, the CDR3 is TGTGCCAGCAGCCAACATCGGGGTTGGCGGGGCTACGAGCAGTACTTC. This encodes CASSQHRGWRGYEQYF.

This clone occurred once. The chain carries TRBV2 and TRBJ2-7; maybe TRBD1 (6 bases). The CDR3 consists of 15 residues. CDR1 is SNHLY and CDR2 is FYNNEI in the germline V gene. V dropped 7 bases and J dropped 2 bases, with 18 bases sitting between them. Written as DNA, the CDR3 is TGTGCCAGCAAGCTACCAGACAGGTACCCCTACGAGCAGTACTTC. Its protein product is CASKLPDRYPYEQYF.

This chain uses TRBV2 with TRBJ2-2; D is unclear. Germline-derived CDR1 and CDR2 are SNHLY and FYNNEI. V lost 3 bases to trimming and J lost 5 bases, with 13 bases between them. The CDR3 totals 15 residues. The CDR3 spells CASSERKTWTGELFF. CDR3 DNA: TGTGCCAGCAGTGAGAGGAAAACTTGGACCGGGGAGCTGTTTTTT.

V usage is TRBV7-8 and J usage is TRBJ2-1; D might be TRBD1 (6 bases). The V end was cut by 1 base, the J end by 0 bases, with 7 bases between. Germline CDR1 and CDR2: SGHVS and FQNEAQ. CDR3 length: 15 amino acids. The CDR3 region has the DNA TGTGCCAGCAGCTTAGGGACAGCCTCCTACAATGAGCAGTTCTTC. Its translation: CASSLGTASYNEQFF.

The rearrangement links TRBV3-1 (or the pseudogene TRBV3-2) to TRBJ1-1; 8 bases align to TRBD1. CDR1 and CDR2 from the germline V gene are LGHDT and YNNKEL (reference sequence). This CDR3 region has 13 residues. Trimming removed 4 bases from V and 4 bases from J; junction bases left unmatched: 2. Here the CDR3 DNA reads TGTGCCAGCAGCCGTACAGGGGGCACTGAAGCTTTCTTT. This sequence encodes CASSRTGGTEAFF.

Only one count was recorded for this clone. J is TRBJ1-5 and V is TRBV6-6, with no clear D. The length of the CDR3 is 14 residues. Germline CDR1 is MNHNY and CDR2 is SVGAGI (reference sequence). Trimming removed 3 bases at V and 1 base at J, with 7 bases between. The CDR3 DNA follows: TGTGCCAGCAGTTATCGTCCCAGCAATCAGCCCCAGCATTTT. It encodes CASSYRPSNQPQHF.

The CDR3 DNA reads as TGCGCCAGCAGCTTGGGGACAGGGATCTACAATGAGCAGTTCTTC. Encoded protein: CASSLGTGIYNEQFF. The chain links TRBV5-1 to TRBJ2-1; the match to TRBD1 covers 8 bases. CDR1 and CDR2 (germline): SGHRS, YFSETQ. The CDR3 has 15 residues. Germline trimming cut 0 bases from V and 3 bases from J; bases unmatched to any gene: 2.

This chain uses TRBV5-1 with TRBJ1-3; D remains ambiguous. Trimming removed 0 bases from V and 0 bases from J, with 7 bases in between. The CDR3 sequence is 15 residues long. Looked up from germline, CDR1 is SGHRS and CDR2 is YFSETQ. In nucleotides, the CDR3 is TGCGCCAGCAGCTTGGCGGGGATCTCTGGAAACACCATATATTTT. Encoded protein: CASSLAGISGNTIYF.

The chain carries TRBV10-2 and TRBJ2-7; TRBD2 is a possible D gene (7 bases). The V and J ends lost 5 bases and 0 bases respectively, with 11 bases between them. The germline V gene encodes CDR1 WSHSY and CDR2 SAAADI. The CDR3 sequence is 14 residues long. The CDR3 bases are TGCGCCAGCAGTAGGGGGGGAAGCTCCTACGAGCAGTACTTC. It encodes CASSRGGSSYEQYF.

The chain employs TRBV6-5 and TRBJ2-1; D possibly corresponds to TRBD2 (5 bases). CDR1 is MNHEY and CDR2 is SVGAGI in the germline V gene. The CDR3 loop spans 15 amino acids. V was shortened by 0 bases and J by 6 bases, with 12 bases between the two germline ends. The CDR3 sequence is CASSYSFSSLNEQFF. In nucleotides, the CDR3 is TGTGCCAGCAGTTACTCGTTTTCTAGCCTCAATGAGCAGTTCTTC.

About this clone itself: One end of the junction fails to match germline, which may point to a read error. This rearrangement joins TRBV7-9 to TRBJ2-3; 14 nucleotides agree with TRBD2. Germline CDR1 SEHNR, CDR2 FQNEAQ (reference sequence). The CDR3 extends over 17 amino acids. CDR3 sequence: CASSSWTSGGITYTQYF. The CDR3 DNA sequence: TGTGCCAGCAGCTCCTGGACTAGCGGGGGGATCACATATACGCAGTATTTT.

This clone has just one count. This sequence joins TRBV12-5 and TRBJ2-7; 8 bases are a match to TRBD2. Germline CDR1 reads LGHNT; CDR2 reads FRNRAP. Losses at the gene ends were 1 base for V and 4 bases for J; bases not matched to a gene: 12. This CDR3 is built from 17 residues. The CDR3 loop reads CASGLGKSGGLEYEQYF. The CDR3 DNA follows: TGTGCTAGTGGTTTGGGGAAAAGCGGGGGCCTCGAATACGAGCAGTACTTC.

The J gene is TRBJ2-7, the V gene TRBV3-1 (or the pseudogene TRBV3-2); D is perhaps TRBD1 (6 bases). The V end lost 0 bases, the J end lost 6 bases, and 12 bases lay between the germline ends. CDR1 and CDR2 (germline): LGHDT, YNNKEL (reference sequence). The CDR3 spans 14 residues. As DNA, the CDR3 is TGTGCCAGCAGCCAAGACTGGGGGCGGCCCGAGCAGTACTTC. It is translated as CASSQDWGRPEQYF.

This clone was recorded only once. The chain combines TRBV20-1 with TRBJ1-2; TRBD1 agrees at 7 bases. CDR1 is DFQATT, CDR2 SNEGSKA, per germline (reference sequence). The CDR3 consists of 13 residues. The trim removed 3 bases at V and 6 bases at J, leaving 7 bases unmatched. CDR3 region: CSASRRGLHGYTF. The CDR3 DNA follows: TGCAGTGCTAGTAGGAGGGGGCTGCATGGCTACACCTTC.

This clone was recorded once. V and J are TRBV14 and TRBJ1-2, with D perhaps matching TRBD1 (5 bases). Germline CDR1 is SGHDN and CDR2 is FVKESK. The CDR3 is 12 amino acids. Trimming shortened V by 2 bases and J by 5 bases, and 6 bases separated the two germline ends. The chain's CDR3 is CASSQRGYGYTF. The CDR3 DNA is TGTGCCAGCAGCCAACGGGGGTATGGCTACACCTTC.

The CDR3 loop is CSVALAGGSSTDTQYF. The CDR3 region has the DNA TGCAGCGTTGCGCTAGCGGGGGGCAGTAGCACAGATACGCAGTATTTT. This chain uses TRBV29-1 with TRBJ2-3; TRBD2 matches at 11 bases. Germline assignment: CDR1 SQVTM and CDR2 ANQGSEA. This CDR3 spans 16 amino acids. V lost 4 bases, J lost 0 bases, and 6 bases stayed unmatched.

A few counts support this clone. The chain joins TRBV27 to TRBJ2-5, with TRBD2 identical over 13 bases. CDR3 size: 15 residues. J lost 2 bases, V lost 6 bases, and 3 bases had no gene match. Germline assignment: CDR1 MNHEY and CDR2 SMNVEV (reference sequence). The CDR3 DNA reads TGTGCCAGCAGGCGGACTAGCGGGGGACAAGAGACCCAGTACTTC. It codes for CASRRTSGGQETQYF.

The chain links TRBV6-5 to TRBJ1-2, with a possible D match to TRBD1 (5 bases). The CDR3 consists of 16 residues. V gave up 0 bases and J gave up 0 bases, with 11 bases separating them. CDR1 is MNHEY and CDR2 is SVGAGI in the germline V gene. Here the CDR3 reads CASSYSQGRTNYGYTF. The CDR3 region has the DNA TGTGCCAGCAGTTACTCCCAGGGAAGAACTAACTATGGCTACACCTTC.

The chain employs TRBV23-1 and TRBJ2-3, with 12 positions matching TRBD2. TRBV23-1 is labeled an ORF, and its function is uncertain. V lost 3 bases, J lost 2 bases, and 15 bases stayed unmatched. This CDR3 is built from 20 residues. CDR3 protein: CASSHRPSRTSGDTTDTQYF. In nucleotides, the CDR3 is TGCGCCAGCAGTCATCGGCCCTCGCGGACTAGCGGGGACACCACAGATACGCAGTATTTT.

The gene calls are TRBV7-2 and TRBJ1-2; perhaps TRBD1 as D (6 bases). The germline V gene encodes CDR1 SGHTA and CDR2 FQGNSA. V lost 5 bases, J lost 8 bases, and 18 bases lay in between. This CDR3 has 14 residues. In nucleotides, the CDR3 is TGTGCCAGCAGCCCCCCAAACAGGGCTCTGGGCTACACCTTC. It translates to CASSPPNRALGYTF.

The chain carries TRBV5-6 and TRBJ1-5, with D hard to call. Between the trimmed V and J ends, which lost 3 bases and 0 bases, there was a span of 10 bases. Germline values: CDR1 SGHDT, CDR2 YYEEEE. This CDR3 is built from 15 residues. CDR3 protein: CASSSGGFSNQPQHF. DNA of the CDR3: TGTGCCAGCAGCTCCGGCGGGTTTAGCAATCAGCCCCAGCATTTT.